A selection of T cell receptor beta chains follows, all from one sample in a study of blood T cell repertoires in COVID-19. Method: immunoSEQ multiplex PCR; TCRdb's copy keeps in-frame clones and lacks some. The sample records fewer than 350,000 clones, around 88% being singletons. The sample was PBMCs or T cells enriched from blood (not recorded which). These receptors all come from a woman in her thirties or forties who had recovered from COVID-19. The CDR3 runs from the conserved cysteine through the conserved F or W. Each record gives: D gene, clone size, V gene, J gene, CDR3 DNA, CDR3 protein. A D gene is named only where the DNA matches it firmly. Rows give clone size only sometimes, using once, few, many, or a class for an expanded clone.

D gene: TRBD1; clone size: NA; V gene: TRBV12-3/TRBV12-4; J gene: TRBJ1-1; CDR3 DNA: TGTGCCAGCAGTTTGGACAGGGCCCCTGAAGCTTTCTTT; CDR3 protein: CASSLDRAPEAFF
D gene: NA; clone size: NA; V gene: TRBV3-1/TRBV3-2; J gene: TRBJ2-7; CDR3 DNA: TGTGCCAGCAGTCGGATAGGGGCCTACGAGCAGTACTTC; CDR3 protein: CASSRIGAYEQYF
D gene: NA; clone size: NA; V gene: TRBV19; J gene: TRBJ2-5; CDR3 DNA: TGTGCCAGTAGCCTCGACAGCACGCAAGAGACCCAGTACTTC; CDR3 protein: CASSLDSTQETQYF
D gene: NA; clone size: NA; V gene: TRBV15; J gene: TRBJ2-2; CDR3 DNA: TGTGCCACCAGCAGAGATCAAGGGGCAGGGGAGCTGTTTTTT; CDR3 protein: CATSRDQGAGELFF
D gene: TRBD1; clone size: once; V gene: TRBV6-5; J gene: TRBJ1-6; CDR3 DNA: TGTGCCAGCAGTCCGGACAGGGGCAGGGCACCCCTCCACTTT; CDR3 protein: CASSPDRGRAPLHF
D gene: NA; clone size: NA; V gene: TRBV6-5; J gene: TRBJ2-5; CDR3 DNA: TGTGCCAGCAGTTACTCAGGAGGGGGCGCCCGGGAGACCCAGTACTTC; CDR3 protein: CASSYSGGGARETQYF
D gene: NA; clone size: NA; V gene: TRBV7-9; J gene: TRBJ2-3; CDR3 DNA: TGTGCCAGCAGCTTAGGAGCTAGCACAGATACGCAGTATTTT; CDR3 protein: CASSLGASTDTQYF
D gene: TRBD2; clone size: NA; V gene: TRBV7-9; J gene: TRBJ2-1; CDR3 DNA: TGTGCCAGCAGCCTCATAGCGGGAGTGAATGGCGATGAGCAGTTCTTC; CDR3 protein: CASSLIAGVNGDEQFF
D gene: NA; clone size: NA; V gene: TRBV19; J gene: TRBJ1-1; CDR3 DNA: TGTGCCAGTAGTTCCGAAGCCATGACAGGAGACCCTGAAGCTTTCTTT; CDR3 protein: CASSSEAMTGDPEAFF
D gene: NA; clone size: NA; V gene: TRBV12-3/TRBV12-4; J gene: TRBJ2-3; CDR3 DNA: TGTGCCAGCAGTGAGCGCTCAGATACGCAGTATTTT; CDR3 protein: CASSERSDTQYF
D gene: TRBD1; clone size: NA; V gene: TRBV28; J gene: TRBJ1-5; CDR3 DNA: TGTGCCAGCAGCCCAGGGACAGCTAGCAATCAGCCCCAGCATTTT; CDR3 protein: CASSPGTASNQPQHF
D gene: NA; clone size: NA; V gene: TRBV6-5; J gene: TRBJ1-3; CDR3 DNA: TGTGCCAGCAGTAAATCAGGGCCTGGAAACACCATATATTTT; CDR3 protein: CASSKSGPGNTIYF
D gene: TRBD2; clone size: NA; V gene: TRBV9; J gene: TRBJ2-4; CDR3 DNA: TGTGCCAGCAGCCCACTTGGACTAGATCCAACCAAAAACATTCAGTACTTC; CDR3 protein: CASSPLGLDPTKNIQYF
D gene: NA; clone size: NA; V gene: TRBV5-4; J gene: TRBJ1-2; CDR3 DNA: TGTGCCAGCAGCCTTAAGACAGGTTCCTATGGCTACACCTTC; CDR3 protein: CASSLKTGSYGYTF
D gene: TRBD1; clone size: once; V gene: TRBV11-2; J gene: TRBJ1-2; CDR3 DNA: TGTGCCAGCAGCTTAGATGGGGGGACAGGGACCTATGGCTACACCTTC; CDR3 protein: CASSLDGGTGTYGYTF
D gene: NA; clone size: NA; V gene: TRBV6-4; J gene: TRBJ2-2; CDR3 DNA: TGTGCCAGCAGTGTCGGGATTCACACCGGGGAGCTGTTTTTT; CDR3 protein: CASSVGIHTGELFF
D gene: NA; clone size: NA; V gene: TRBV4-1; J gene: TRBJ1-2; CDR3 DNA: TGCGCCAGCAGCCATCTTTCTGACACGGCCGATGGCTACACCTTC; CDR3 protein: CASSHLSDTADGYTF
D gene: NA; clone size: NA; V gene: TRBV24-1; J gene: TRBJ1-2; CDR3 DNA: TGTGCCACCTCGTTCTTCGGCGGCTCCTATGGCTACACCTTC; CDR3 protein: CATSFFGGSYGYTF
D gene: TRBD2; clone size: NA; V gene: TRBV7-2; J gene: TRBJ2-2; CDR3 DNA: TGTGCCAGCAGCATAGCGGGAGTGGGGACCGGGGAGCTGTTTTTT; CDR3 protein: CASSIAGVGTGELFF
D gene: TRBD2; clone size: NA; V gene: TRBV7-2; J gene: TRBJ2-5; CDR3 DNA: TGTGCCAGCAGCTTGGGACCTAGCGGGGTAGGGACCCAGTACTTC; CDR3 protein: CASSLGPSGVGTQYF
D gene: TRBD1; clone size: many; V gene: TRBV9; J gene: TRBJ2-7; CDR3 DNA: TGTGCCAGCAGCGCGACAGGGTCAACCTACGAGCAGTACTTC; CDR3 protein: CASSATGSTYEQYF
D gene: NA; clone size: NA; V gene: TRBV7-2; J gene: TRBJ1-4; CDR3 DNA: TGTGCCAGCAGCTTAGGATTCGGGGGAGCGAATGAAAAACTGTTTTTT; CDR3 protein: CASSLGFGGANEKLFF
D gene: NA; clone size: few; V gene: TRBV3-1/TRBV3-2; J gene: TRBJ2-7; CDR3 DNA: TGTGCCAGCAGCCTGGGGGGAGAAGGGTACGAGCAGTACTTC; CDR3 protein: CASSLGGEGYEQYF
D gene: NA; clone size: NA; V gene: TRBV4-3; J gene: TRBJ1-1; CDR3 DNA: TGCGCCAGCAGCCAAGGTCGGGGAGCGGTAACTGAAGCTTTCTTT; CDR3 protein: CASSQGRGAVTEAFF
D gene: NA; clone size: NA; V gene: TRBV7-2; J gene: TRBJ2-7; CDR3 DNA: TGTGCCAGCAGCTTAGATGGTGGGAGCTACGAGCAGTACTTC; CDR3 protein: CASSLDGGSYEQYF
D gene: NA; clone size: NA; V gene: TRBV5-1; J gene: TRBJ2-5; CDR3 DNA: TGCGCCAGCAGCTTGTCGGGGTCGGAGACCCAGTACTTC; CDR3 protein: CASSLSGSETQYF
D gene: TRBD1; clone size: NA; V gene: TRBV16; J gene: TRBJ2-7; CDR3 DNA: TGTGCCAGCAGCCCTAGAGGACAGGGGCTCAGGGCCCACGAGCAGTACTTC; CDR3 protein: CASSPRGQGLRAHEQYF
D gene: TRBD2; clone size: NA; V gene: TRBV10-2; J gene: TRBJ2-3; CDR3 DNA: TGCGCCAGCAGTGCGCCCCTGACTAGCCAAGCAGGAGATACGCAGTATTTT; CDR3 protein: CASSAPLTSQAGDTQYF
D gene: TRBD1; clone size: NA; V gene: TRBV6-1; J gene: TRBJ1-2; CDR3 DNA: TGTGCCAGCAGTGCCAATCAGGGGGCGAAGGCGCATGGCTACACCTTC; CDR3 protein: CASSANQGAKAHGYTF
D gene: NA; clone size: NA; V gene: TRBV6-5; J gene: TRBJ1-3; CDR3 DNA: TGTGCCAGCAGTTACTCAGTCAGGGGCTCTGGAAACACCATATATTTT; CDR3 protein: CASSYSVRGSGNTIYF
D gene: NA; clone size: NA; V gene: TRBV29-1; J gene: TRBJ2-3; CDR3 DNA: TGCAGCGTTTATGTCCCGAGCACAGATACGCAGTATTTT; CDR3 protein: CSVYVPSTDTQYF
D gene: NA; clone size: once; V gene: TRBV28; J gene: TRBJ2-5; CDR3 DNA: TGTGCCAGCCAACGTTCAGGGGGACTCGGGACCCAGTACTTC; CDR3 protein: CASQRSGGLGTQYF